Following are 32 T cell receptor beta chains from one sample sequenced in a study of regulatory T cells in long-lasting Graves disease. The time point was: newly diagnosed GD, antithyroid drugs for less than 3 months. From RNA extracted from PBMCs, the TCR library was made. Researchers made TCR beta libraries by using iRepertoire HTBI primers and running Arm-PCR on CDR3 regions. From the multiplex PCR reads, TCRdb called clonotypes with MiXCR, one entry per CDR3 protein. This repertoire shows hundreds of thousands of distinct CDR3 sequences, about 12% found once; its top ten account for approximately 9.6%. This sample was also put to use in a study of T cells in Graves' hyperthyroidism and ophthalmopathy.

The material sequenced was peripheral blood mononuclear cells (PBMCs), taken at new diagnosis, from a patient treated with antithyroid drugs. All receptors come from a woman under 40 with Graves disease.

This clonotype was seen a few times. The V call is TRBV4-1, the J call TRBJ2-3; D gene ambiguous. CDR1 MGHRA and CDR2 YSYEKL come from the germline V gene. The CDR3 consists of 16 residues. V was clipped by 4 bases and J by 5 bases, with 19 bases between them. The CDR3 nucleotides read TGCGCCAGCAGCCGATCCGTAGGGTTCCTTGGAGATACGCAGTATTTT. Protein: CASSRSVGFLGDTQYF.

Many counts were recorded for this clonotype. The CDR3 DNA follows: TGCAGTGCTAGAGCCCCAGCGGGAGTCGTTGAGACCCAGTACTTC. This translates into CSARAPAGVVETQYF. This sequence joins TRBV20-1 and TRBJ2-5; 8 bases are a match to TRBD2. This CDR3 has 15 residues. Per the germline V gene, CDR1 is DFQATT and CDR2 is SNEGSKA (reference sequence). The V and J ends lost 1 base and 5 bases, in that order; junction bases with no gene match: 9.

The chain carries TRBV6-1 and TRBJ1-1; D is ambiguous. Trimming removed 7 bases at V and 1 base at J, with 16 bases between. Germline assignment: CDR1 MNHNS and CDR2 SASEGT. The CDR3 is 15 amino acids. The CDR3 region has the DNA TGTGCCAGCAACAACTATGGGGTCCCGAACACTGAAGCTTTCTTT. Translation gives CASNNYGVPNTEAFF.

This clonotype has a count of ten or more. The chain links TRBV15 to TRBJ2-5; tentatively, D is TRBD2 (7 bases). V was trimmed by 6 bases and J by 2 bases, leaving 19 bases between them. Germline V gene lookup returns CDR1 LNHNV and CDR2 YYDKDF (reference sequence). There are 16 residues in the CDR3. The CDR3 coding sequence is TGTGCCACCAGAGGCATAAGCGGGACAACACAAGAGACCCAGTACTTC. Amino acid sequence: CATRGISGTTQETQYF. The variable domain in full, with the rest retrieved from reference TRBV15 and TRBJ2-5, is DAMVIQNPRYQVTQFGKPVTLSCSQTLNHNVMYWYQQKSSQAPKLLFHYYDKDFNNEADTPDNFQSRRPNTSFCFLDIRSPGLGDTAMYLCATRGISGTTQETQYFGPGTRLLVL.

This clonotype has ten or more counts. The chain couples TRBV27 to TRBJ2-5, with TRBD2 matching over 9 bases. CDR3 length: 18 residues. Trimming cost V 2 bases and J 1 base; bases outside gene matches: 11. Germline CDR1 reads MNHEY; CDR2 reads SMNVEV (reference sequence). The CDR3 protein is CASSLGGRADFSQETQYF. The CDR3 DNA sequence: TGTGCCAGCAGTTTAGGCGGGAGGGCCGATTTTTCCCAAGAGACCCAGTACTTC.

The V and J genes are TRBV5-1 and TRBJ1-6, with 10 bases aligning to TRBD1. Germline assignment: CDR1 SGHRS and CDR2 YFSETQ. This CDR3 has 16 residues. V gave up 1 base and J gave up 8 bases; unmatched junction bases: 6. The CDR3 region has the DNA TGCGCCAGCAGCTTGTTCGGACAGGGGGTATATTCACCCCTCCACTTT. As protein: CASSLFGQGVYSPLHF.

This clonotype has just a few counts. CDR3 nucleotides: TGTGCCAGCAGTTTTTTGGGGGACAGGGCCCATGAAAAACTGTTTTTT. This gives the protein CASSFLGDRAHEKLFF. The V gene is TRBV27, the J gene TRBJ1-4; 9 bases are shared with TRBD1. V lost 3 bases, J lost 6 bases, and 8 bases stayed unmatched. Germline loops: CDR1 MNHEY, CDR2 SMNVEV (reference sequence). This CDR3 has 16 residues.

This clonotype was counted ten times or more. The chain is built from TRBV7-8 and TRBJ1-1; no reliable D call. Trimming shortened V by 1 base and J by 1 base, and 10 bases separated the two germline ends. Germline CDR1 SGHVS, CDR2 FQNEAQ. CDR3 length equals 15 residues. The CDR3 bases are TGTGCCAGCAGCTTAGTCGCCCTCGGGAACACTGAAGCTTTCTTT. Translating gives CASSLVALGNTEAFF.

This clonotype was seen ten or more times. The J gene is TRBJ2-7, the V gene TRBV6-5, with D perhaps TRBD1 (6 bases). The CDR3 totals 12 residues. Germline V gene lookup returns CDR1 MNHEY and CDR2 SVGAGI. The V and J ends lost 0 bases and 7 bases respectively, with 7 bases between them. The CDR3: CASSYSGGEQYF. The CDR3 nucleotides read TGTGCCAGCAGTTACTCAGGGGGTGAGCAGTACTTC.

This clonotype was counted many times. The gene calls are TRBV20-1 and TRBJ2-5; D is ambiguous. The V gene's germline CDR1 is DFQATT and CDR2 SNEGSKA (reference sequence). V was clipped by 1 base and J by 5 bases, with 8 bases between them. This CDR3 region has 12 residues. This CDR3 is CSARVGMETQYF. CDR3 nucleotide sequence: TGCAGTGCTAGAGTGGGCATGGAGACCCAGTACTTC.

For this clonotype: Since the CDR3 does not end with the conserved phenylalanine or tryptophan, this likely comes from a read error. The CDR3: CASSLDRNNEQFL. The CDR3 nucleotides are TGTGCCAGCAGCTTAGACAGGAACAATGAGCAGTTCTTG. The V and J genes are TRBV11-2 and TRBJ2-1, with D hard to call. V dropped 0 bases and J dropped 5 bases, with 5 bases sitting between them. Germline V gives CDR1 SGHAT, CDR2 FQNNGV. This CDR3 region has 13 residues.

This clonotype was seen ten or more times. This chain links TRBV2 with TRBJ2-1; 7 bases are a match to TRBD2. V shed 6 bases and J 0 bases; nucleotides not matched to a gene: 8. The CDR3 extends over 16 amino acids. CDR1 SNHLY and CDR2 FYNNEI come from the germline V gene. CDR3 DNA: TGTGCCAGCAGCCGCACTAGCGTGAGCTCCTACAATGAGCAGTTCTTC. This encodes CASSRTSVSSYNEQFF.

The chain is built from TRBV18 and TRBJ2-5; tentative D call: TRBD1 (5 bases). V lost 0 bases, J lost 5 bases, and 22 bases lay in between. Germline CDR1 reads KGHSH; CDR2 reads LQKENI. This CDR3 has 18 residues. CDR3 residues: CASSPPMTDPREGETQYF. CDR3 in DNA: TGTGCCAGCTCACCACCTATGACGGACCCCAGGGAAGGGGAGACCCAGTACTTC.

Worth noting for this clonotype: The conserved closing phenylalanine or tryptophan is absent in this CDR3, likely reflecting a read error. The chain joins TRBV3-1 to TRBJ1-4; no clear D. Germline V gives CDR1 LGHDT, CDR2 YNNKEL (reference sequence). The length of the CDR3 is 16 residues. Deletions cut 3 bases from V and 5 bases from J, with 16 bases between. The CDR3 bases are TGTGCCAGCAGCCACTATTGGGAGACGGTGAATGAAAAACTGTTTGTT. Translated, it gives CASSHYWETVNEKLFV.

This clonotype came up many times. V and J are TRBV3-1 and TRBJ2-3; perhaps TRBD2 as D (5 bases). The CDR3 runs to 14 residues. With 3 bases removed from V and 1 base from J, the gap between germline ends came to 8 bases. CDR1 is LGHDT and CDR2 is YNNKEL in the germline V gene (reference sequence). The DNA for the CDR3 is TGTGCCAGCAGCCACTTTAGCGGCACAGATACGCAGTATTTT. It translates to CASSHFSGTDTQYF.

At least ten counts were recorded for this clonotype. The CDR3 region is CAIAMPPNTEAFF. The DNA for the CDR3 is TGTGCCATCGCTATGCCCCCGAACACTGAAGCTTTCTTT. The chain combines TRBV10-3 with TRBJ1-1; unclear D gene. This CDR3 comprises 13 residues. Per the germline V gene, CDR1 is ENHRY and CDR2 is SYGVKD. V lost 8 bases, J lost 1 base, and 11 bases lay in between.

The chain is built from TRBV9 and TRBJ2-1; no clear D gene. CDR3 length equals 15 residues. Germline-derived CDR1 and CDR2 are SGDLS and YYNGEE. Trimming removed 0 bases at V and 8 bases at J, with 15 bases between. CDR3 bases: TGTGCCAGCAGCGTAGGCCCAGACTGGCGCGATGAGCAGTTCTTC. Amino acids: CASSVGPDWRDEQFF.

This clonotype was seen ten or more times. The rearrangement joins TRBV27 to TRBJ2-5; 10 bases agree with TRBD2. CDR1 and CDR2 (germline): MNHEY, SMNVEV (reference sequence). The CDR3 is 14 amino acids. V gave up 6 bases and J gave up 3 bases; unmatched junction bases: 4. CDR3: CASRRLAGEETQYF. The CDR3 DNA follows: TGTGCCAGCAGACGACTAGCGGGCGAAGAGACCCAGTACTTC.

This clonotype was counted only a few times. This rearrangement joins TRBV29-1 to TRBJ2-7; 8 bases are a match to TRBD1. V lost 1 base, J lost 6 bases, and 8 bases stayed unmatched. This CDR3 is built from 14 residues. Germline CDR1 is SQVTM and CDR2 is ANQGSEA. The CDR3 region is CSVEVARTGREQYF. DNA of the CDR3: TGCAGCGTTGAAGTCGCCCGGACAGGGCGCGAGCAGTACTTC.

The table lists this clonotype with a few counts. In DNA, the CDR3 is TGTGCCAGCAGTCCCCCGGAAGGGCGGATAGATACGCAGTATTTT. As protein: CASSPPEGRIDTQYF. The V and J genes are TRBV25-1 and TRBJ2-3; no clear D. This CDR3 comprises 15 residues. Looked up from germline, CDR1 is MGHDK and CDR2 is SYGVNS. V was clipped by 5 bases and J by 5 bases, with 17 bases between them.

This clonotype was seen many times. The V call is TRBV20-1, the J call TRBJ2-5; D ambiguous. Germline CDR1 and CDR2: DFQATT and SNEGSKA (reference sequence). CDR3 length: 13 residues. V was shortened by 2 bases and J by 2 bases, with 9 bases between the two germline ends. The CDR3 bases are TGCAGTGCTAGAAGGCAGAGACAAGAGACCCAGTACTTC. Translation: CSARRQRQETQYF.

The chain joins TRBV6-5 to TRBJ2-1; D is possibly TRBD1 or TRBD2 (6 bases each). The V gene's germline CDR1 is MNHEY and CDR2 SVGAGI. The CDR3 runs to 13 residues. The V end was cut by 0 bases, the J end by 8 bases, with 8 bases between. The CDR3 reads CASSYSGGYEQFF. CDR3 DNA: TGTGCCAGCAGTTACTCGGGGGGCTATGAGCAGTTCTTC.

This chain joins TRBV7-2 and TRBJ2-7; 13 bases map to TRBD2. J was trimmed by 2 bases and V by 2 bases; bases with no gene match: 6. Germline CDR1 is SGHTA and CDR2 is FQGNSA. CDR3 length: 17 amino acids. This CDR3 is CASSLYAGTSGTYEQYF. CDR3 coding DNA: TGTGCCAGCAGCTTATATGCCGGGACTAGCGGGACCTACGAGCAGTACTTC.

This clonotype came up a few times. The rearrangement links TRBV10-2 to TRBJ1-5; weak D call: TRBD1 (6 bases). Trimming left V 9 bases short and J 3 bases short, with 12 bases between. This CDR3 comprises 13 residues. CDR1 and CDR2 from the germline V gene are WSHSY and SAAADI. The CDR3: CASRGTTNQPQHF. Here the CDR3 DNA reads TGCGCCAGTAGGGGGACAACCAATCAGCCCCAGCATTTT.

The chain recombines TRBV5-1 with TRBJ1-1; 7 bases are a match to TRBD1. The CDR3 runs to 14 residues. CDR1 and CDR2 (germline): SGHRS, YFSETQ. The V segment lost 3 bases and the J segment 5 bases; nucleotides outside the gene matches: 7. CDR3 region: CASSSNRGGTEAFF. In nucleotides, the CDR3 is TGCGCCAGCAGCTCCAACAGGGGAGGGACTGAAGCTTTCTTT.

This clonotype came up many times. V usage is TRBV30 and J usage is TRBJ1-1; possible D gene TRBD1, 5 bases. CDR3 length: 14 amino acids. V was clipped by 0 bases and J by 4 bases, with 12 bases between them. The V gene's germline CDR1 is GTSNPN and CDR2 SVGIG (reference sequence). The CDR3 region has the DNA TGTGCCTGGAGTGTTCAGGGCCGTGGCACTGAAGCTTTCTTT. It specifies CAWSVQGRGTEAFF.

Many counts were recorded for this clonotype. The rearrangement uses TRBV2 and TRBJ1-2, with D tentatively TRBD1 (5 bases). The CDR3 runs to 14 residues. CDR1 and CDR2 (germline): SNHLY, FYNNEI. Trimming stripped 9 bases from V and 4 bases from J, with 18 bases between. CDR3 coding DNA: TGTGCCAGTAAGATAGGGGCTGTTTTCTATGGCTACACCTTC. Protein product: CASKIGAVFYGYTF. The entire variable domain, with the rest obtained from reference TRBV2 and TRBJ1-2, is as follows: EPEVTQTPSHQVTQMGQEVILRCVPISNHLYFYWYRQILGQKVEFLVSFYNNEISEKSEIFDDQFSVERPDGSNFTLKIRSTKLEDSAMYFCASKIGAVFYGYTFGSGTRLTVV.

The table lists this clonotype with many counts. V and J are TRBV28 and TRBJ2-5; D remains unclear. CDR3 size: 15 residues. Germline V lookup: CDR1 MDHEN, CDR2 SYDVKM. Between the trimmed V and J ends, which lost 7 bases and 3 bases, there was a span of 18 bases. This CDR3 reads CASTPGPFTEETQYF. The CDR3 DNA reads as TGTGCCAGCACCCCTGGACCTTTTACCGAAGAGACCCAGTACTTC.

Many counts were recorded for this clonotype. This chain connects TRBV2 to TRBJ2-2; no firm D call. V was shortened by 2 bases and J by 2 bases, with 15 bases between the two germline ends. Germline lookup yields CDR1 SNHLY and CDR2 FYNNEI. This CDR3 contains 17 residues. The DNA of the CDR3 is TGTGCCAGCAGTGAATCCCTATATGTAGCTAACACCGGGGAGCTGTTTTTT. As protein: CASSESLYVANTGELFF. The complete variable domain, with remaining parts taken from reference TRBV2 and TRBJ2-2, reads EPEVTQTPSHQVTQMGQEVILRCVPISNHLYFYWYRQILGQKVEFLVSFYNNEISEKSEIFDDQFSVERPDGSNFTLKIRSTKLEDSAMYFCASSESLYVANTGELFFGEGSRLTVL.

This clonotype was counted ten times or more. The chain links TRBV19 to TRBJ2-3; D is perhaps TRBD1 (5 bases). In germline, CDR1 is LNHDA, CDR2 SQIVND (reference sequence). V lost 7 bases and J lost 6, with 17 bases in between. The length of the CDR3 is 14 residues. The CDR3 coding sequence is TGTGCCAGTACCTCAGGACCGAAGGGGGATACGCAGTATTTT. This encodes CASTSGPKGDTQYF.

This chain uses TRBV30 with TRBJ2-1; D is possibly TRBD2 (6 bases). The length of the CDR3 is 11 residues. V was shortened by 0 bases and J by 9 bases, with 6 bases between the two germline ends. Germline lookup yields CDR1 GTSNPN and CDR2 SVGIG (reference sequence). The CDR3, as DNA: TGTGCCTGGAGTGTGGAGGGTGAGCAGTTCTTC. Amino acids: CAWSVEGEQFF.

This clonotype showed up many times. This chain links TRBV12-3 or TRBV12-4 with TRBJ2-3, with 7 bases aligning to TRBD2. V lost 6 bases, J lost 4 bases, and 10 bases stayed unmatched. The CDR3 has 15 amino acids. The CDR3 coding sequence is TGTGCCAGCAGCACTAGCGTTCGAGGGCCAGATACGCAGTATTTT. It specifies CASSTSVRGPDTQYF.